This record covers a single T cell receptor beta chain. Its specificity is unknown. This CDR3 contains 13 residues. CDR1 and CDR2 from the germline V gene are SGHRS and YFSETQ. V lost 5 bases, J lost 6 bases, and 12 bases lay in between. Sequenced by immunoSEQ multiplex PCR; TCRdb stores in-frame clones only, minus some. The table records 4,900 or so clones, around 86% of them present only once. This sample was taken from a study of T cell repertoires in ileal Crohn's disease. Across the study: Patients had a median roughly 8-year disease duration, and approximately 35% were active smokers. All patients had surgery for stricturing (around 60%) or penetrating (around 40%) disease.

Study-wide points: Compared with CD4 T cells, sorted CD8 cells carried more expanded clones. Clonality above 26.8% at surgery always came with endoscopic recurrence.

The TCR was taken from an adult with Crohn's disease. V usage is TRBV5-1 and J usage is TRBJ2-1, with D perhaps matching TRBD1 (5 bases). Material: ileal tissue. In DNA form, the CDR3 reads TGCGCCAGCAGTTACAACCAGGGCAATGAGCAGTTCTTC. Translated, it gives CASSYNQGNEQFF.